This TCR beta chain derives from a study of shared clonotypes between healthy human individuals. Sequencing was at deep level. TCRdb's table, derived via immunoSEQ multiplex PCR, lists solely in-frame clones and lacks some. This sample has 1,100,000 or so clones; about four fifths occur once, and the top ten carry about 0.52%. The germline gives CDR1 MNHEY, CDR2 SMNVEV (reference sequence). This CDR3 has 15 residues. With 0 bases removed from V and 1 base from J, the gap between germline ends came to 9 bases. Study-level points and caveats: Clonotypes shared by all four sorted-subset donors had higher generation probabilities than non-shared clonotypes. Larger estimated richness was generally seen in naive subsets than in memory subsets.

This clone was observed at least ten times. Its target is unknown. The chain uses TRBV27 and TRBJ1-1; D is perhaps TRBD1 (5 bases). Sequences were obtained from memory CD4+ T cells from PBMCs. Noted subset: CD45RA-negative fraction. The receptor was isolated from a young man in good health. Some clones in this sample may be carry-over from other donors' samples. CDR3 region: CASSLSGTANTEAFF. The DNA for the CDR3 is TGTGCCAGCAGTTTATCTGGGACGGCGAACACTGAAGCTTTCTTT.